One T cell receptor beta chain is described in this entry. The CDR3 has 16 amino acids. The data stem from a study of patients and donors after allogeneic stem cell transplantation. TCRdb passed the RT-PCR reads through MiXCR, listing each CDR3 protein once. Here the sample spans about 960,000 distinct CDR3 sequences, under 20% being singletons. This chain connects TRBV21-1 to TRBJ1-1; the table's D call, TRBD1, was not checked against the DNA. TRBV21-1 has pseudogene status. The specimen was blood, either unsorted or a sorted T cell fraction (not recorded which). The sequence was obtained from a human donor who was either an allogeneic HSCT recipient or a stem cell or donor lymphocyte infusion donor (not recorded which). It is not recorded whose cells these are; they may come from a transplant donor. The CDR3 DNA follows: TGTGCCAGCAGCAACGAACAGGGGGCAGGGGGCACTGAAGCTTTCTTT. The encoded protein is CASSNEQGAGGTEAFF.